The entry that follows covers one TCR beta chain sequence. The CDR3 consists of 14 residues. Trimming cost V 1 base and J 3 bases, with 6 bases left between them. CDR1 and CDR2 (germline): MNHEY, SVGEGT. These data are taken from a study of blood T cell repertoires in COVID-19. Study summary: Acute-phase and convalescent COVID-19 samples originated in the United States, Italy and Spain.

Authors' processing steps: Estimation of nucleated cell counts was performed using reference gene primer amplification. Produced via immunoSEQ multiplex PCR; TCRdb's table is partial and in-frame only. V and J calls plus clone size are reproduced from that table; the DNA served to infer D and trimming. The sample records some 140,000 clones, around three quarters being singletons. The sample consisted of peripheral blood. The TCR originated in a human donor in a cohort sampled during active COVID-19. V and J are TRBV6-2 or TRBV6-3 and TRBJ2-2; tentative D call: TRBD2 (5 bases). The CDR3 DNA follows: TGTGCCAGCAGTTACTACGGGGACACCGGGGAGCTGTTTTTT. Translation gives CASSYYGDTGELFF.